These 28 T cell receptor beta chains originate from one sample sequenced in a study of early T cells in non-severe SARS-CoV-2 infection. TCRdb re-called the 5' RACE reads through MiXCR, storing one row per CDR3 protein. The table records 70,000 to 85,000 distinct CDR3 sequences, 13% of them present only once. Sequenced sample: whole blood. The receptors come from an adult who was a healthcare worker with PCR-confirmed SARS-CoV-2 infection or an uninfected control (not recorded which).

In this sample, this clonotype turned up many times. The V call is TRBV29-1, the J call TRBJ2-2; the D gene could be TRBD1 or TRBD2 (6 bases each). This CDR3 is built from 13 residues. Germline V gives CDR1 SQVTM, CDR2 ANQGSEA. The V and J ends lost 4 bases and 7 bases respectively, with 13 bases between them. This CDR3 reads CSVGRGRVGELFF. The CDR3 DNA reads as TGCAGCGTTGGCCGGGGGCGGGTCGGGGAGCTGTTTTTT.

The J gene is TRBJ2-5, the V gene TRBV28; D not resolved. This CDR3 has 14 amino acids. The germline CDR1 and CDR2 sequences are MDHEN and SYDVKM. V was trimmed by 4 bases and J by 7 bases, leaving 16 bases between them. The CDR3 DNA follows: TGTGCCAGCAGTTGGGGTACTATCTCGGGGACCCAGTACTTC. Its protein is CASSWGTISGTQYF.

This clonotype was seen more than once but under ten times. The chain has TRBV10-3 and TRBJ2-3, with 16 bases aligning to TRBD2. V shed 4 bases and J 4 bases; nucleotides not matched to a gene: 5. CDR1 is ENHRY, CDR2 SYGVKD, per germline. This CDR3 has 17 residues. This CDR3 reads CAISGGLAGGGPDTQYF. CDR3 nucleotide sequence: TGTGCCATCAGTGGGGGACTAGCGGGAGGGGGCCCAGATACGCAGTATTTT.

The chain uses TRBV9 and TRBJ2-5; perhaps TRBD1 as D (5 bases). The CDR3 sequence is 15 residues long. Trimming removed 0 bases from V and 0 bases from J, with 9 bases in between. CDR1 and CDR2 (germline): SGDLS, YYNGEE. For the CDR3, the DNA is TGTGCCAGCAGCGTAGGGACATCACACCAAGAGACCCAGTACTTC. Translated, it gives CASSVGTSHQETQYF.

This clonotype has a count of ten or more. V usage is TRBV18 and J usage is TRBJ1-1; 7 bases match TRBD1. With V trimmed by 2 bases and J by 0 bases, 6 bases remained unmatched. This CDR3 spans 16 amino acids. The germline CDR1 and CDR2 sequences are KGHSH and LQKENI. Here the CDR3 reads CASSPGTALMNTEAFF. The CDR3 DNA reads as TGTGCCAGCTCACCAGGGACAGCGCTTATGAACACTGAAGCTTTCTTT. Looking up the rest from reference TRBV18 and TRBJ1-1 gives the full variable domain: NAGVMQNPRHLVRRRGQEARLRCSPMKGHSHVYWYRQLPEEGLKFMVYLQKENIIDESGMPKERFSAEFPKEGPSILRIQQVVRGDSAAYFCASSPGTALMNTEAFFGQGTRLTVV.

This clonotype has a handful of counts. The chain uses TRBV3-1 and TRBJ1-1, with D unresolved. Germline V gives CDR1 LGHDT, CDR2 YNNKEL (reference sequence). Trimming cost V 5 bases and J 0 bases, with 7 bases left between them. There are 13 residues in the CDR3. CDR3 nucleotide sequence: TGTGCCAGCAGCTCTATCATGAACACTGAAGCTTTCTTT. Translation gives CASSSIMNTEAFF.

This clonotype appeared a few times. The chain couples TRBV5-1 to TRBJ2-7, with 13 bases lining up with TRBD2. This CDR3 is 15 amino acids long. The J segment lost 1 base and the V segment lost 2 bases, leaving 0 bases of the junction unmatched. Per germline, CDR1 SGHRS and CDR2 YFSETQ. CDR3 sequence (DNA): TGCGCCAGCAGCTTACTAGCGGGAGGGTCCTACGAGCAGTACTTC. It encodes CASSLLAGGSYEQYF. Supplemented by reference TRBV5-1 and TRBJ2-7, the full variable domain reads KAGVTQTPRYLIKTRGQQVTLSCSPISGHRSVSWYQQTPGQGLQFLFEYFSETQRNKGNFPGRFSGRQFSNSRSEMNVSTLELGDSALYLCASSLLAGGSYEQYFGPGTRLTVT.

This rearrangement joins TRBV29-1 to TRBJ2-1; possible D gene TRBD1, 5 bases. This CDR3 has 14 amino acids. With 3 bases removed from V and 3 bases from J, the gap between germline ends came to 12 bases. Germline values: CDR1 SQVTM, CDR2 ANQGSEA. The CDR3 loop is CSVDQGNYYNEQFF. CDR3 coding DNA: TGCAGCGTTGACCAGGGTAATTACTACAATGAGCAGTTCTTC.

The chain employs TRBV9 and TRBJ1-3; no definite D call. The germline V gene encodes CDR1 SGDLS and CDR2 YYNGEE. V gave up 4 bases and J gave up 2 bases, with 10 bases separating them. The CDR3 loop spans 14 amino acids. CDR3 in DNA: TGTGCCAGCAGCCCCGGAGACGCTGGAAACACCATATATTTT. This codes for CASSPGDAGNTIYF.

The V call is TRBV9, the J call TRBJ1-6, with D uncertain. Germline V gene sequence: CDR1 SGDLS, CDR2 YYNGEE. The CDR3 sequence is 12 residues long. Trimming stripped 7 bases from V and 6 bases from J, with 8 bases between. The CDR3 nucleotides are TGTGCCAGCGGGGTGCGTAATTCACCCCTCCACTTT. It is translated as CASGVRNSPLHF. Variable domain in full (rest from reference TRBV9 and TRBJ1-6): DSGVTQTPKHLITATGQRVTLRCSPRSGDLSVYWYQQSLDQGLQFLIQYYNGEERAKGNILERFSAQQFPDLHSELNLSSLELGDSALYFCASGVRNSPLHFGNGTRLTVT.

Only a few counts were recorded for this clonotype. The V gene is TRBV7-9, the J gene TRBJ2-1; D assignment may be TRBD1 or TRBD2 (5 bases each). The CDR3 consists of 15 residues. V was pared by 2 bases and J by 0 bases, with 8 bases between. Germline CDR1 SEHNR, CDR2 FQNEAQ (reference sequence). DNA of the CDR3: TGTGCCAGCAGCTTACCGGGACGCTCCTACAATGAGCAGTTCTTC. As protein: CASSLPGRSYNEQFF.

The table lists this clonotype with a few counts. This chain links TRBV4-2 with TRBJ2-3, with a tentative D call TRBD2 (7 bases). The germline V gene encodes CDR1 LGHNA and CDR2 YNFKEQ. This CDR3 is built from 17 residues. V lost 1 base and J lost 0, with 14 bases in between. In DNA, the CDR3 is TGTGCCAGCAGCCAAGCCCCGGGGGGCACAAGCACAGATACGCAGTATTTT. It specifies CASSQAPGGTSTDTQYF.

This clonotype was seen many times. V is TRBV11-2 and J is TRBJ1-1; D ambiguous. The germline CDR1 and CDR2 sequences are SGHAT and FQNNGV. The ends were cut back, 1 base at V and 3 bases at J, with 12 bases in the middle. This CDR3 is 15 amino acids long. The CDR3: CASSLGRVTDTEAFF. CDR3 bases: TGTGCCAGCAGCTTAGGGAGAGTGACGGACACTGAAGCTTTCTTT.

This clonotype showed up many times. The CDR3 coding sequence is TGTGCCAGCAGTTTATCGGTACTAGCGGGGCCCTACGAGCAGTACTTC. Translated, it gives CASSLSVLAGPYEQYF. The genes are TRBV27 and TRBJ2-7; TRBD2 matches at 10 bases. The length of the CDR3 is 16 residues. V was pared by 0 bases and J by 2 bases, with 4 bases of the junction left unmatched. Germline assignment: CDR1 MNHEY and CDR2 SMNVEV (reference sequence).

In this sample, this clonotype turned up a few times. This chain links TRBV7-9 with TRBJ2-2, with TRBD1 identical over 8 bases. Germline V CDR1 and CDR2: SEHNR, FQNEAQ (reference sequence). The CDR3 is 15 residues long. The J segment lost 6 bases and the V segment lost 2 bases, leaving 5 bases of the junction unmatched. Written as DNA, the CDR3 is TGTGCCAGCAGCTTATTGACAGGGGTCTCCGGGGAGCTGTTTTTT. Its protein is CASSLLTGVSGELFF.

The chain employs TRBV19 and TRBJ1-2; D remains unclear. This CDR3 contains 15 residues. Trimming stripped 4 bases from V and 8 bases from J, with 20 bases between. Germline V gene lookup returns CDR1 LNHDA and CDR2 SQIVND (reference sequence). The CDR3 loop is CASSTDTVLRRGYTF. The CDR3 coding sequence is TGTGCCAGTAGTACAGATACGGTCCTCCGAAGGGGCTACACCTTC.

This clonotype came up many times. The gene calls are TRBV6-5 and TRBJ2-7; TRBD2 matches at 7 bases. After removal of 3 bases from V and 1 base from J, the junction contained 6 bases not matched to a gene. Germline lookup yields CDR1 MNHEY and CDR2 SVGAGI. The CDR3 runs 15 residues. CDR3 in amino acids: CASSYRRERSYEQYF. CDR3 sequence (DNA): TGTGCCAGCAGTTATAGGCGGGAGAGGTCCTACGAGCAGTACTTC.

The genes are TRBV18 and TRBJ1-2; D is unclear. This CDR3 region has 13 residues. CDR1 and CDR2 (germline): KGHSH, LQKENI. Trimming left V 3 bases short and J 4 bases short, with 9 bases between. The CDR3 is CASSPEGAYGYTF. DNA for the CDR3: TGTGCCAGCTCACCCGAGGGCGCCTATGGCTACACCTTC.

This clonotype was seen only a few times. The J gene is TRBJ2-5, the V gene TRBV30; the D gene is possibly TRBD2 (5 bases). This CDR3 has 13 amino acids. With 5 bases removed from V and 1 base from J, the gap between germline ends came to 11 bases. Per the germline V gene, CDR1 is GTSNPN and CDR2 is SVGIG (reference sequence). The CDR3 DNA follows: TGTGCCTGGGGGAGATTCGCCCAAGAGACCCAGTACTTC. Its protein product is CAWGRFAQETQYF.

This clonotype was seen more than once but under ten times. The gene calls are TRBV6-5 and TRBJ2-1; D could derive from TRBD1 or TRBD2 (5 bases each). With 4 bases removed from V and 0 bases from J, the gap between germline ends came to 10 bases. The CDR3 extends over 15 amino acids. Germline CDR1 MNHEY, CDR2 SVGAGI. This CDR3 is CASSSGTDSYNEQFF. The CDR3 DNA follows: TGTGCCAGCAGTTCGGGGACCGACTCCTACAATGAGCAGTTCTTC.

This clonotype has ten or more counts. This rearrangement joins TRBV27 to TRBJ2-1; weak D call: TRBD1 (5 bases). From germline, CDR1 is MNHEY and CDR2 SMNVEV (reference sequence). Trimming cost V 6 bases and J 0 bases, with 12 bases left between them. The CDR3 runs to 15 residues. The CDR3, as DNA: TGTGCCAGCAGCCCGACAGTTCTCTCCTACAATGAGCAGTTCTTC. This codes for CASSPTVLSYNEQFF.

Many counts were recorded for this clonotype. The chain employs TRBV5-5 and TRBJ2-5; D remains unclear. Per the germline V gene, CDR1 is SGHKS and CDR2 is YYEKEE (reference sequence). Trimming cost V 3 bases and J 3 bases, with 12 bases left between them. The CDR3 extends over 14 amino acids. CDR3 bases: TGTGCCAGCAGCTCCTACCGTTTGGAAGAGACCCAGTACTTC. Its translation is CASSSYRLEETQYF.

In its sample, this clonotype was seen a few times. The chain couples TRBV5-1 to TRBJ2-5; possible D gene TRBD2, 5 bases. CDR3 length equals 13 residues. Trimming removed 3 bases at V and 4 bases at J, with 10 bases between. Germline V gene data show CDR1 as SGHRS and CDR2 as YFSETQ. CDR3 region: CASSWEGRETQYF. The CDR3 DNA reads as TGCGCCAGCAGCTGGGAAGGGAGAGAGACCCAGTACTTC.

Ten or more counts support this clonotype. The chain employs TRBV5-1 and TRBJ2-5; 12 bases are a match to TRBD2. With V trimmed by 2 bases and J by 2 bases, 4 bases remained unmatched. Germline CDR1 is SGHRS and CDR2 is YFSETQ. This CDR3 has 16 amino acids. Written as DNA, the CDR3 is TGCGCCAGCAGCTTAACTAGCGGGGGGACACAAGAGACCCAGTACTTC. Amino acids: CASSLTSGGTQETQYF.

This clonotype was recorded a few times. This chain links TRBV6-6 with TRBJ1-2, with TRBD1 as a possible D gene (6 bases). This CDR3 has 16 amino acids. Germline-derived CDR1 and CDR2 are MNHNY and SVGAGI (reference sequence). The V end was cut by 0 bases, the J end by 4 bases, with 15 bases between. The CDR3, as DNA: TGTGCCAGCAGTTACTCGAAAGGGGCGACAGGCTATGGCTACACCTTC. It is translated as CASSYSKGATGYGYTF.

The chain employs TRBV29-1 and TRBJ2-4; 9 bases are shared with TRBD1. Unmatched junction bases numbered 4, after V lost 5 bases and J lost 8 bases. The CDR3 runs 12 residues. The germline V gene encodes CDR1 SQVTM and CDR2 ANQGSEA. CDR3 amino acids: CSVRQGVDIQYF. The CDR3, as DNA: TGCAGCGTTCGACAGGGGGTGGACATTCAGTACTTC.

There are many counts of this clonotype. The rearrangement joins TRBV11-2 to TRBJ2-2, with D possibly TRBD1 on 5 matching bases. Germline V gene sequence: CDR1 SGHAT, CDR2 FQNNGV. The CDR3 consists of 15 residues. Trimming cost V 4 bases and J 6 bases, with 15 bases left between them. The CDR3 nucleotides read TGTGCCAGCAGCTCTGGGTGGACAATCGCCGGGGAGCTGTTTTTT. Encoded protein: CASSSGWTIAGELFF.

This clonotype was counted only a few times. The J gene is TRBJ2-5, the V gene TRBV29-1, with 7 bases aligning to TRBD1. V lost 5 bases, J lost 5 bases, and 5 bases stayed unmatched. The germline V gene has CDR1 SQVTM and CDR2 ANQGSEA. This CDR3 contains 12 residues. This CDR3 is CSVQGVGETQYF. The CDR3 DNA reads as TGCAGCGTTCAGGGGGTCGGCGAGACCCAGTACTTC. The whole variable domain, filled in from reference TRBV29-1 and TRBJ2-5, reads SAVISQKPSRDICQRGTSLTIQCQVDSQVTMMFWYRQQPGQSLTLIATANQGSEATYESGFVIDKFPISRPNLTFSTLTVSNMSPEDSSIYLCSVQGVGETQYFGPGTRLLVL.